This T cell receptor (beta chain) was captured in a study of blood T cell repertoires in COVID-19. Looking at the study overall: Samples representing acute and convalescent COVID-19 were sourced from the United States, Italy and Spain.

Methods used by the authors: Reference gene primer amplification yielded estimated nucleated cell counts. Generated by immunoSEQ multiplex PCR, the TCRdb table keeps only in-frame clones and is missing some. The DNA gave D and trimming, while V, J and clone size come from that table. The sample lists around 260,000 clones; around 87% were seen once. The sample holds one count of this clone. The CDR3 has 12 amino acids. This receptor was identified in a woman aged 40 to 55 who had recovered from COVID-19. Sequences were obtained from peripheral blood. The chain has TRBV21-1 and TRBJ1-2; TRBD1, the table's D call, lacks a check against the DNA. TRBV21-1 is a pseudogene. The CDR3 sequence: CERQGTNYGYTF. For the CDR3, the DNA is TGTGAGAGACAGGGAACTAACTATGGCTACACCTTC.